These T cell receptor beta chains were read from a single sample in a study of cytomegalovirus exposure and HLA in healthy donors. Method: immunoSEQ multiplex PCR; TCRdb's copy keeps in-frame clones and lacks some. The sample has 280,000 or so clones, roughly 90% seen once. Sequenced: PBMCs. The receptors stem from a woman between 18 and 30 years old in good health and CMV-seronegative. Each CDR3 is given with its conserved first and last residue.

j_call: TRBJ2-7; v_call: TRBV19; cdr3_aa: CASSIVAGFEQYF
j_call: TRBJ2-1; v_call: TRBV5-1; cdr3_aa: CASSSAPVGTGDNEQFF
j_call: TRBJ2-5; v_call: TRBV11-2; cdr3_aa: CASSLKTSGRAVETQYF
j_call: TRBJ2-7; v_call: TRBV28; cdr3_aa: CASRETGGSYEQYF
j_call: TRBJ1-5; v_call: TRBV6-5; cdr3_aa: CASSYSRAGLGPQHF
j_call: TRBJ1-3; v_call: TRBV28; cdr3_aa: CASRFGRRLNSGNTIYF
j_call: TRBJ2-7; v_call: TRBV7-8; cdr3_aa: CASSLGGQGSSYEQYF
j_call: TRBJ2-5; v_call: TRBV7-9; cdr3_aa: CASSLDQKETQYF
j_call: TRBJ2-5; v_call: TRBV7-3; cdr3_aa: CASSPRLADQETQYF
j_call: TRBJ1-1; v_call: TRBV23-1; cdr3_aa: CASSFQGGNTEAFF
j_call: TRBJ2-7; v_call: TRBV6-5; cdr3_aa: CASRRDRSVYEQYF
j_call: TRBJ1-1; v_call: TRBV11-1; cdr3_aa: CASSLDSAGVTDEAFF
j_call: TRBJ1-4; v_call: TRBV16; cdr3_aa: CASSTRSGSGEKLFF
j_call: TRBJ1-2; v_call: TRBV7-3; cdr3_aa: CASRSTGVIGYTF
j_call: TRBJ1-6; v_call: TRBV5-8; cdr3_aa: CASVLGGSSYNSPLHF
j_call: TRBJ2-7; v_call: TRBV11-2; cdr3_aa: CASRLAGTSYEQYF
j_call: TRBJ2-1; v_call: TRBV29-1; cdr3_aa: CSVDTRTGLDEQFF
j_call: TRBJ2-2; v_call: TRBV10-1; cdr3_aa: CASSSFSGRGTGELFF
j_call: TRBJ2-3; v_call: TRBV2; cdr3_aa: CASSDSGQGSDTQYF
j_call: TRBJ1-2; v_call: TRBV5-1; cdr3_aa: CASSLDAGSDGYTF
j_call: TRBJ2-7; v_call: TRBV27; cdr3_aa: CASSFRRDRNYEQYF
j_call: TRBJ2-7; v_call: TRBV28; cdr3_aa: CASRGGTANYEQYF
j_call: TRBJ2-5; v_call: TRBV7-7; cdr3_aa: CASSPTGGWETQYF
j_call: TRBJ2-2; v_call: TRBV9; cdr3_aa: CASSVNRGDTGELFF
j_call: TRBJ1-6; v_call: TRBV6-5; cdr3_aa: CASSYTSGTGNSPLHF
j_call: TRBJ2-7; v_call: TRBV18; cdr3_aa: CASSPYRGSGVVESYEQYF
j_call: TRBJ2-5; v_call: TRBV15; cdr3_aa: CATRKTGVRETQYF
j_call: TRBJ2-1; v_call: TRBV28; cdr3_aa: CASDRGSRNEQFF